Following are 2 T cell receptor beta chains from one sample sequenced in a study of T cells in Graves' hyperthyroidism and ophthalmopathy. Amplification yielded TCR beta CDR3 regions, with RNA transcripts as the source. RT-PCR in the first round (using the HTBI primer set) targeted the TCR CDR3. TCRdb recomputed calls from the multiplex PCR reads with MiXCR, one row per CDR3 protein. This table has under 350,000 distinct CDR3 sequences, roughly 13% appearing once. Input material: blood. The receptors stem from a woman in her thirties or forties with Graves' hyperthyroidism.

This clonotype has a handful of counts. The chain employs TRBV6-1 and TRBJ2-7; TRBD1 matches 7 bases. J gave up 3 bases and V 5 bases, and 7 bases lay outside the gene matches. This CDR3 has 14 residues. Germline-derived CDR1 and CDR2 are MNHNS and SASEGT. The CDR3 region is CASSIGTVFYEQYF. CDR3 coding DNA: TGTGCCAGCAGTATCGGGACAGTCTTCTACGAGCAGTACTTC.

With respect to this clonotype: This may come from a read error, since a much larger clone is one base off. The V call is TRBV2, the J call TRBJ2-7; 11 positions agree with TRBD1. The CDR3 runs 14 residues. Germline CDR1 SNHLY, CDR2 FYNNEI. The CDR3 spells CACSVGQGAFGQYF. The CDR3 DNA sequence: TGTGCCTGCAGTGTCGGACAGGGGGCATTTGGGCAGTACTTC.